This T cell receptor beta chain comes out of a study of CD8+ T cells in alopecia areata. Study-level background: Tofacitinib administration to treated patients was oral, at 5 to 10 mg twice daily.

Whole-study results and caveats: Scalp clonality and expanded CD8+ clones among the top 100 were significantly decreased by tofacitinib.

RNA extraction was followed by reverse transcription into cDNA, which acted as the sequencing template. Some clones are missing from TCRdb's copy, which holds only in-frame ones; the method was immunoSEQ multiplex PCR. The sample contains about 290,000 clones, 55% to 70% of which appear only once. The treatment was: oral pan-JAK inhibitor, 5-10 mg twice daily. Individuals with alopecia areata gave both lesional scalp punch biopsies and peripheral blood for collection. Isolation of CD4+ and CD8+ T cells from PBMCs was achieved by sorting. This clone was counted only a few times. Its antigen is unknown. This TCR came from a human donor with alopecia areata. This sample comprised CD4+ T cells sorted from blood, obtained at week 24, from a patient treated with tofacitinib.

CDR3 sequence reads: CASSLGAYGYTF. CDR3 DNA: TGTGCCAGCAGCCTCGGAGCCTATGGCTACACCTTC. The chain couples TRBV7-3 to TRBJ1-2; D not resolved. This CDR3 spans 12 amino acids. Germline loops: CDR1 SGHTA, CDR2 FQGTGA. V was pared by 5 bases and J by 4 bases, with 8 bases between.